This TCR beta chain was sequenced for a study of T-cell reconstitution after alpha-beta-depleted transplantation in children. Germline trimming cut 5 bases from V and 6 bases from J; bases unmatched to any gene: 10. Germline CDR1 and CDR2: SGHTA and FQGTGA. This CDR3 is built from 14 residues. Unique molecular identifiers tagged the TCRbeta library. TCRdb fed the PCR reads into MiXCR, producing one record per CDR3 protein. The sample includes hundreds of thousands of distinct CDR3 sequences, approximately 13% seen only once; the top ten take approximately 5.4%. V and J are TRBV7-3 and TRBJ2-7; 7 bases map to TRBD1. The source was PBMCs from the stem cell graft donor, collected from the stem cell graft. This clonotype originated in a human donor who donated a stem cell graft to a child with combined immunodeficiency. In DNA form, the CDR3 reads TGTGCCAGCAGCCCCAGGGACAGATCGGCCGAGCAGTACTTC. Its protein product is CASSPRDRSAEQYF. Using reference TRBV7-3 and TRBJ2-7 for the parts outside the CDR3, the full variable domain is GAGVSQTPSNKVTEKGKYVELRCDPISGHTALYWYRQSLGQGPEFLIYFQGTGAADDSGLPNDRFFAVRPEGSVSTLKIQRTERGDSAVYLCASSPRDRSAEQYFGPGTRLTVT.